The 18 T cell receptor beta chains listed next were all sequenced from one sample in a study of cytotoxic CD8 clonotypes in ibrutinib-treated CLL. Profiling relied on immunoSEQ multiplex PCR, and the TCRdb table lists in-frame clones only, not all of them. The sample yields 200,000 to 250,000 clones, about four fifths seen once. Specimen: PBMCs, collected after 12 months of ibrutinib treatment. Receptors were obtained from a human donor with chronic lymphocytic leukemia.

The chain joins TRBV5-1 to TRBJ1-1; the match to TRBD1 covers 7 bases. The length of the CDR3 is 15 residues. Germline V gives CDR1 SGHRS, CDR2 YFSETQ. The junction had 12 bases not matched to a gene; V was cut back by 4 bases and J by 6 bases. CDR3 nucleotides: TGCGCCAGCAGCATCACAGGGGCCCCGAGGGCTGAAGCTTTCTTT. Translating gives CASSITGAPRAEAFF.

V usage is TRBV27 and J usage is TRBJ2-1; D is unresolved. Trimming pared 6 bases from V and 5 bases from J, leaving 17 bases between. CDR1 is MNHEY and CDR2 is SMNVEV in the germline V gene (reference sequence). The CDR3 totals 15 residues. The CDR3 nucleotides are TGTGCCAGCAGCCCTCTCAACTTAGCAGACAATGAGCAGTTCTTC. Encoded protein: CASSPLNLADNEQFF.

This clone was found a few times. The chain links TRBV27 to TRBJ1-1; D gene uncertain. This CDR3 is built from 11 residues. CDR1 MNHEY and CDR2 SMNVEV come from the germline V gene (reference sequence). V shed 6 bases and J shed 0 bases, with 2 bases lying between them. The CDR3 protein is CASRMNTEAFF. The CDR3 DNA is TGTGCCAGCAGGATGAACACTGAAGCTTTCTTT.

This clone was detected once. The CDR3 DNA reads as TGTGCCAGCAGCTTCGGGAGCGGGACTAGCGGATACTACGAGCAGTACTTC. It codes for CASSFGSGTSGYYEQYF. The J gene is TRBJ2-7, the V gene TRBV5-6; TRBD2 matches at 11 bases. V lost 2 bases and J lost 3; bases outside the gene matches: 10. From germline, CDR1 is SGHDT and CDR2 YYEEEE. The CDR3 has 17 residues.

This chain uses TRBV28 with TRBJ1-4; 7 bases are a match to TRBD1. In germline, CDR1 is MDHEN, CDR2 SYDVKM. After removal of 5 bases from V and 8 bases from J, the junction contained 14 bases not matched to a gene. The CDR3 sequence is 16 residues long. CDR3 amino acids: CASSPPSRTGNEKLFF. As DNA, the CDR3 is TGTGCCAGCAGTCCGCCAAGCCGGACAGGTAACGAAAAACTGTTTTTT.

For the CDR3, the DNA is TGTGCCAGCAGCTTCTCGGGCGGGGGCTCGGACGAGCAGTACTTC. Translation gives CASSFSGGGSDEQYF. This chain joins TRBV7-2 and TRBJ2-7; possibly TRBD2 for D (7 bases). This CDR3 region has 15 residues. Germline CDR1 reads SGHTA; CDR2 reads FQGNSA. V was cut by 3 bases and J by 5 bases, with 17 bases left in between.

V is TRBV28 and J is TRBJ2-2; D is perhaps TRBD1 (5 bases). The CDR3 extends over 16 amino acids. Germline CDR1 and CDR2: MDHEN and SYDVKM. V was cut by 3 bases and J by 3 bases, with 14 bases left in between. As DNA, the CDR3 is TGTGCCAGCAGTTTTCCCTGGGGCGTTGACACCGGGGAGCTGTTTTTT. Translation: CASSFPWGVDTGELFF.

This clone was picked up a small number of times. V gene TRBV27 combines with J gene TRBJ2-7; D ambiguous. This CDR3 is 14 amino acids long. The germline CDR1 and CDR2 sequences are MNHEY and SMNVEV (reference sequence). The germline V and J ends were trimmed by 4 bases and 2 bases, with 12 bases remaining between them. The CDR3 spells CASSWEGPPYEQYF. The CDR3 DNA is TGTGCCAGCAGTTGGGAAGGGCCTCCCTACGAGCAGTACTTC.

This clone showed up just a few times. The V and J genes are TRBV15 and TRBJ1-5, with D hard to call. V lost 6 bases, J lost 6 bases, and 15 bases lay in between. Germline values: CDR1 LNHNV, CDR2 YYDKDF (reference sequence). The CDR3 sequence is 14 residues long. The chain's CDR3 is CATREGLWSQPQHF. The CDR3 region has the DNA TGTGCCACCAGGGAGGGTCTTTGGAGTCAGCCCCAGCATTTT.

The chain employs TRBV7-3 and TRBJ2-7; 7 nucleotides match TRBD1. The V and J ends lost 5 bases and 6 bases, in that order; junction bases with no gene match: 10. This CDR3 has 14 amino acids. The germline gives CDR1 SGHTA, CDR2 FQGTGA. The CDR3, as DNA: TGTGCCAGCAGCCTTAGGGACAGTATTTTCGAGCAGTACTTC. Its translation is CASSLRDSIFEQYF.

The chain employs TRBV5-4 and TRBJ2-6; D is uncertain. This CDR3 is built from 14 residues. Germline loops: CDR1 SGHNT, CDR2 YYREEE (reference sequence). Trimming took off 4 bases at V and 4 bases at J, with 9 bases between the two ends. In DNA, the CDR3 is TGTGCCAGCAGCCCACCAGCGGGGGCCAACGTCCTGACTTTC. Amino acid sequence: CASSPPAGANVLTF.

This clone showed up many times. For the CDR3, the DNA is TGTGCCAGCAGTGAAATCTCCGTGGACAACCCGGGCTACACCTTC. Translating it yields CASSEISVDNPGYTF. The chain links TRBV2 to TRBJ1-2; possibly TRBD1 for D (5 bases). Trimming took off 2 bases at V and 8 bases at J, with 18 bases between the two ends. Looked up from germline, CDR1 is SNHLY and CDR2 is FYNNEI. The CDR3 totals 15 residues.

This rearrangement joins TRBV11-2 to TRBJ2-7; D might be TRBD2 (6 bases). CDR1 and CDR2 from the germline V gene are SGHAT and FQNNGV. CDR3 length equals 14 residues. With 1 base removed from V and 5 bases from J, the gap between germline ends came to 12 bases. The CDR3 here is CASSLGRVGDEQYF. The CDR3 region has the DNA TGTGCCAGCAGCTTAGGGAGGGTTGGAGACGAGCAGTACTTC.

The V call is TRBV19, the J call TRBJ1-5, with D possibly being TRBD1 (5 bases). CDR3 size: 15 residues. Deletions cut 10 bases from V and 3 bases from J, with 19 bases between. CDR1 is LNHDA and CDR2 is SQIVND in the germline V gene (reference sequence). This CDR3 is CATSRRDGNNQPQHF. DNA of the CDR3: TGTGCCACCTCCCGGAGGGACGGGAACAATCAGCCCCAGCATTTT.

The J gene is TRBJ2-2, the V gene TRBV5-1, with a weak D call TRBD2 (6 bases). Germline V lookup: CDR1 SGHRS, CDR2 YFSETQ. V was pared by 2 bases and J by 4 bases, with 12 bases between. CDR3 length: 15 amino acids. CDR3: CASSFITGVTGELFF. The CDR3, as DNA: TGCGCCAGCAGCTTCATCACGGGAGTCACCGGGGAGCTGTTTTTT. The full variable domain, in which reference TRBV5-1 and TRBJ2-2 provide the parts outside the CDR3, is KAGVTQTPRYLIKTRGQQVTLSCSPISGHRSVSWYQQTPGQGLQFLFEYFSETQRNKGNFPGRFSGRQFSNSRSEMNVSTLELGDSALYLCASSFITGVTGELFFGEGSRLTVL.

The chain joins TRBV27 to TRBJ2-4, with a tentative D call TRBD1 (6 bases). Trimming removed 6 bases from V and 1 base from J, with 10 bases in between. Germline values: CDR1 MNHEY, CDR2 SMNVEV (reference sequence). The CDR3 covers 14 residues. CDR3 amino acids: CASSRQGAKNIQYF. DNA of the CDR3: TGTGCCAGCAGCCGGCAGGGGGCCAAAAACATTCAGTACTTC.

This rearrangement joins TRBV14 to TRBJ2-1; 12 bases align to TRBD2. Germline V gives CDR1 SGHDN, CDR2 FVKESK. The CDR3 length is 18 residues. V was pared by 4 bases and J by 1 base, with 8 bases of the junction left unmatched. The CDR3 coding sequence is TGTGCCAGCAGCCCGGGACTAGCGGGTATTCCTTCCTACAATGAGCAGTTCTTC. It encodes CASSPGLAGIPSYNEQFF. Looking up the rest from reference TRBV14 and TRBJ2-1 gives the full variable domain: EAGVTQFPSHSVIEKGQTVTLRCDPISGHDNLYWYRRVMGKEIKFLLHFVKESKQDESGMPNNRFLAERTGGTYSTLKVQPAELEDSGVYFCASSPGLAGIPSYNEQFFGPGTRLTVL.

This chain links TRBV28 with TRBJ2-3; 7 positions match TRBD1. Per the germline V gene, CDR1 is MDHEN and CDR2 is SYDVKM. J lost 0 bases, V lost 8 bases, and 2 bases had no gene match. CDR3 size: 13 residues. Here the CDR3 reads CASGTESTDTQYF. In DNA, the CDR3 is TGTGCCAGCGGGACAGAGAGCACAGATACGCAGTATTTT.